The 19 T cell receptor beta chains listed next were all sequenced from one sample in a study of T cells in Graves' hyperthyroidism and ophthalmopathy. The investigators amplified TCR beta CDR3 regions from RNA transcripts. Carried out on the TCR CDR3, a first-round RT-PCR used the HTBI primer set. TCRdb passed the multiplex PCR reads through MiXCR, listing each CDR3 protein once. The sample contains approximately 530,000 distinct CDR3 sequences, about 20% of which appear only once. The sequencing sample was made of blood. These receptors all stem from a man aged 40-49 years with Graves' ophthalmopathy.

For this clonotype: This clone may be a read error of a much larger clone one base away. The chain carries TRBV7-2 and TRBJ1-5; perhaps TRBD1 as D (5 bases). V lost 0 bases to trimming and J lost 3 bases, with 9 bases between them. Germline CDR1 is SGHTA and CDR2 is FQGNSA. CDR3 length equals 15 residues. This chain's CDR3 is CASSLAVGPNQPQHF. As DNA, the CDR3 is TGTGCCAGCAGCTTAGCGGTGGGGCCCAATCAGCCCCAGCATTTT.

The rearrangement links TRBV6-1 to TRBJ1-1; TRBD1 matches at 7 bases. CDR1 and CDR2 from the germline V gene are MNHNS and SASEGT. This CDR3 contains 14 residues. The ends lost 3 bases at V and 8 bases at J; junction bases unmatched: 9. The CDR3 reads CASSEPGGPLEAFF. The DNA for the CDR3 is TGTGCCAGCAGTGAGCCAGGGGGACCGTTAGAAGCTTTCTTT.

This clonotype was detected ten times or more. This rearrangement joins TRBV6-1 to TRBJ2-3, with D perhaps TRBD2 (5 bases). The germline CDR1 and CDR2 sequences are MNHNS and SASEGT. This CDR3 region has 16 residues. V was shortened by 5 bases and J by 0 bases, with 15 bases between the two germline ends. The CDR3 is CASSFRTGYSTDTQYF. DNA of the CDR3: TGTGCCAGCAGTTTCCGGACTGGGTATAGCACAGATACGCAGTATTTT.

Ten or more counts support this clonotype. The J gene is TRBJ1-2, the V gene TRBV5-1; TRBD1 matches at 9 bases. This CDR3 has 15 amino acids. The trim removed 4 bases at V and 4 bases at J, leaving 8 bases unmatched. Germline loops: CDR1 SGHRS, CDR2 YFSETQ. CDR3 residues: CASSIGQGPGYGYTF. CDR3 bases: TGCGCCAGCAGCATCGGACAGGGGCCGGGCTATGGCTACACCTTC. Drawing the rest from reference TRBV5-1 and TRBJ1-2, the complete variable domain is KAGVTQTPRYLIKTRGQQVTLSCSPISGHRSVSWYQQTPGQGLQFLFEYFSETQRNKGNFPGRFSGRQFSNSRSEMNVSTLELGDSALYLCASSIGQGPGYGYTFGSGTRLTVV.

This clonotype was seen ten or more times. The rearrangement joins TRBV7-2 to TRBJ2-7; D not certain. The CDR3 extends over 16 amino acids. The germline V gene has CDR1 SGHTA and CDR2 FQGNSA. Deletions cut 4 bases from V and 0 bases from J, with 16 bases between. CDR3 residues: CASSSLWSRYSYEQYF. CDR3 sequence (DNA): TGTGCCAGCAGCTCCCTGTGGAGCCGATACTCCTACGAGCAGTACTTC.

This clonotype has a count of ten or more. The chain carries TRBV7-8 and TRBJ2-1; TRBD2 aligns across 7 bases. The CDR3 is 15 residues long. Germline CDR1 reads SGHVS; CDR2 reads FQNEAQ. V lost 1 base to trimming and J lost 13 bases; unmatched junction nucleotides: 13. The CDR3: CASSLVNSGRKIQFF. The CDR3 nucleotides read TGTGCCAGCAGCTTAGTAAATAGCGGGCGGAAAATTCAGTTCTTC.

This clonotype was found many times. CDR3 nucleotides: TGCAGTGCCCTACGGAGCGGGTACGTTATCAATCAGCCCCAGCATTTT. It yields the protein CSALRSGYVINQPQHF. This rearrangement joins TRBV20-1 to TRBJ1-5; D remains ambiguous. The germline CDR1 and CDR2 sequences are DFQATT and SNEGSKA (reference sequence). The CDR3 runs to 16 residues. Trimming removed 6 bases from V and 3 bases from J, with 21 bases in between.

This clonotype showed up just a few times. The chain recombines TRBV28 with TRBJ2-6; weak D call: TRBD1 (6 bases). The CDR3 is 15 residues long. Trimming cost V 4 bases and J 3 bases, with 10 bases left between them. Germline V gene data show CDR1 as MDHEN and CDR2 as SYDVKM. The CDR3 bases are TGTGCCAGCAGTTCTCACAGGGTTGGGGCCAACGTCCTGACTTTC. Translating it yields CASSSHRVGANVLTF.

This clonotype was counted at least ten times. The V call is TRBV7-2, the J call TRBJ2-7; a possible D gene is TRBD1 (5 bases). The germline V and J ends were trimmed by 3 bases and 2 bases, with 14 bases remaining between them. Germline V gives CDR1 SGHTA, CDR2 FQGNSA. This CDR3 comprises 15 residues. Written as DNA, the CDR3 is TGTGCCAGCAGCTTCAAACAGGCTCTGACCTACGAGCAGTACTTC. Translation: CASSFKQALTYEQYF.

This clonotype was detected ten times or more. This rearrangement joins TRBV6-1 to TRBJ2-5, with D possibly being TRBD2 (6 bases). V shed 4 bases and J shed 2 bases, with 14 bases lying between them. The CDR3 is 15 residues long. Germline CDR1 reads MNHNS; CDR2 reads SASEGT. The CDR3 loop reads CASSAGGEVQETQYF. CDR3 DNA: TGTGCCAGCAGTGCCGGCGGGGAGGTACAAGAGACCCAGTACTTC.

There are many counts of this clonotype. The rearrangement links TRBV7-9 to TRBJ1-2; TRBD1 might be the D (6 bases). The CDR3 runs to 14 residues. Germline V gene sequence: CDR1 SEHNR, CDR2 FQNEAQ (reference sequence). Trimming stripped 0 bases from V and 7 bases from J, with 12 bases between. The CDR3 nucleotides read TGTGCCAGCAGCTTAGCGGGGGCTGAGGCTGGCTACACCTTC. Protein sequence: CASSLAGAEAGYTF.

This clonotype was recorded many times. The chain joins TRBV28 to TRBJ2-7; D is possibly TRBD2 (5 bases). V was clipped by 4 bases and J by 0 bases, with 16 bases between them. The V gene's germline CDR1 is MDHEN and CDR2 SYDVKM. The CDR3 has 16 amino acids. The CDR3 DNA reads TGTGCCAGCAGTTCCGGGGTCGGCGGACTCTCCTACGAGCAGTACTTC. Translating it yields CASSSGVGGLSYEQYF.

This clonotype was recorded once. The rearrangement links TRBV30 to TRBJ2-3, with TRBD2 identical over 15 bases. Germline V gene data show CDR1 as GTSNPN and CDR2 as SVGIG (reference sequence). After removal of 2 bases from V and 2 bases from J, the junction contained 8 bases not matched to a gene. This CDR3 region has 18 residues. CDR3 protein: CAWSSRRTSGRATDTQYF. The CDR3 nucleotides read TGTGCCTGGAGTTCGCGTCGGACTAGCGGGAGGGCCACAGATACGCAGTATTTT.

This clonotype occurred many times. Relative to the germline gene, one junction end is altered; a read error may explain this. V and J are TRBV5-1 and TRBJ1-1; 8 bases fit TRBD1. Germline lookup yields CDR1 SGHRS and CDR2 YFSETQ. The CDR3 consists of 14 residues. Here the CDR3 reads CASSLTGVNTEAFF. CDR3 nucleotides: TGTGCCAGCAGCTTGACAGGGGTGAACACTGAAGCTTTCTTT.

This clonotype was counted at least ten times. Here the CDR3 DNA reads TGTGCCAGCACACCTCAGGGGAGGGATGGCTACACCTTC. Its protein is CASTPQGRDGYTF. The gene calls are TRBV28 and TRBJ1-2; the D gene is possibly TRBD1 (6 bases). Per germline, CDR1 MDHEN and CDR2 SYDVKM. The CDR3 contains 13 residues. Trimming pared 7 bases from V and 6 bases from J, leaving 15 bases between.

The gene calls are TRBV20-1 and TRBJ2-7; the match to TRBD2 covers 9 bases. Germline-derived CDR1 and CDR2 are DFQATT and SNEGSKA (reference sequence). The CDR3 runs 13 residues. J was trimmed by 2 bases and V by 6 bases; bases with no gene match: 5. Here the CDR3 DNA reads TGCAGTGCAGGACTAGCGTCGACCTACGAGCAGTACTTC. It is translated as CSAGLASTYEQYF.

This clonotype was recorded a few times. DNA of the CDR3: TGTGCCAGCAGCTTAAGTAGCGGGGGTCCCTACAATGAGCAGTTCTTC. It yields the protein CASSLSSGGPYNEQFF. The chain joins TRBV7-3 to TRBJ2-1; the match to TRBD2 covers 9 bases. Trimming removed 1 base from V and 2 bases from J; junction bases left unmatched: 3. CDR3 length: 16 residues. The germline CDR1 and CDR2 sequences are SGHTA and FQGTGA.

The sample holds many counts of this clonotype. The chain combines TRBV11-2 with TRBJ2-5; D uncertain. Germline CDR1 reads SGHAT; CDR2 reads FQNNGV. The V end was cut by 1 base, the J end by 6 bases, with 9 bases between. This CDR3 comprises 13 residues. CDR3 protein: CASSLGNRKTQYF. The CDR3, as DNA: TGTGCCAGCAGCTTAGGCAATCGGAAGACCCAGTACTTC. The variable domain in full, completed from reference TRBV11-2 and TRBJ2-5, reads EAGVAQSPRYKIIEKRQSVAFWCNPISGHATLYWYQQILGQGPKLLIQFQNNGVVDDSQLPKDRFSAERLKGVDSTLKIQPAKLEDSAVYLCASSLGNRKTQYFGPGTRLLVL.

The genes are TRBV7-9 and TRBJ2-3; possible D gene TRBD1, 6 bases. The germline V and J ends were trimmed by 5 bases and 3 bases, with 27 bases remaining between them. This CDR3 comprises 19 residues. Germline CDR1 SEHNR, CDR2 FQNEAQ (reference sequence). The CDR3 loop reads CASSAWWATGRRETDTQYF. The CDR3 DNA follows: TGTGCCAGCAGCGCCTGGTGGGCGACAGGCCGTCGCGAGACAGATACGCAGTATTTT. Full variable domain (outside the CDR3, taken from reference TRBV7-9 and TRBJ2-3): DTGVSQNPRHKITKRGQNVTFRCDPISEHNRLYWYRQTLGQGPEFLTYFQNEAQLEKSRLLSDRFSAERPKGSFSTLEIQRTEQGDSAMYLCASSAWWATGRRETDTQYFGPGTRLTVL.